The T cell receptor beta chain under discussion was sequenced for a study of shared clonotypes between healthy human individuals (TCRdb year 2020). Regarding the complete study: The cohort comprised two women and a few men aged 18 to 49 years. Blood TCR repertoires of about five healthy adults were deeply sequenced to estimate repertoire size and the extent of clonotype sharing between individuals. For each donor, three plates each were used for CD4 naive and CD4 memory, two plates were used for CD8 naive, and one plate was used for CD8 memory. To increase sequencing depth and limit assay-specific biases, different laboratories used diverse techniques to prepare libraries and sequence TCR repertoires. Per donor, leukapheresis produced somewhere between about 0.94 and 9 billion PBMCs. The study at large found these results: Naive subsets generally had larger estimated clonotype richness than memory subsets did. Clonotypes shared by all four sorted-subset donors showed higher generation probabilities than non-shared clonotypes. The small number of donors limited the genetic and exposure-history diversity represented. Rarefaction of sorted-subset datasets indicated incomplete sequencing despite the large sequencing depth. Based on pairwise subsampling, the degree of clonotype sharing among donors was expected to be affected by sequencing depth. Roughly 5% of naive CD4, 3% to 4% of naive CD8, roughly 2.5% of memory CD4, and roughly 0.4% of memory CD8 clonotypes were shared across several donors. Only blood was sampled, and tissue TCR repertoires likely differ from those in blood.

Regarding this clone: Its target antigen remains unknown. Base qualities are not recorded, but no much larger clone differs from it by a single base.

CD8 naive samples were obtained by positive selection for CCR7 among CD45RO-negative cells, yielding a CD45RA+CCR7+ population from which TemRA cells were excluded. The donors were healthy, HIV-negative adults who had no recently reported acute infections or vaccinations. Every donor was a Caucasian adult residing in Nashville, Tennessee, USA. Blood was collected by leukapheresis, and PBMCs were isolated by Ficoll-Histopaque density gradient centrifugation and then cryopreserved in liquid nitrogen vapor phase. Analytical flow cytometry was used to check the purity and quantity of each magnetically sorted T cell population. Genomic DNA was isolated from every sorted fraction and measured by UV absorbance on a Nanodrop 2000c. V is clipped by 0 bases and J by 2 bases, and the sequence between their germline boundaries is 14 bases long. The CDR3 has 16 amino acids, counting the end cysteine and phenylalanine. Only CDR3 DNA is held: 48 bases, read in frame from base 1. CDR1 and CDR2 are read off the germline V gene as SGHDN and FVKESK.

TCR CDR3 regions were amplified from genomic DNA by multiplex PCR using the deep immunoSEQ assay. Extracted genomic DNA from each cell subset was distributed evenly across all wells of several immunoSEQ 96-well plates, and each plate was treated as a replicate. For sorted subsets, about 220 ng of genomic DNA, equivalent to 30,000 or so T cell genomes, went into each replicate PCR. Purified libraries were measured with a Qubit 3.0 fluorometer, size-checked on a Bioanalyzer 2100, and measured again with the KAPA Library Quantification kit. Each immunoSEQ 96-well plate was sequenced on its own single-read 150-cycle Illumina NextSeq 550 flow cell. In the paper's pipeline: Because the immunoSEQ output held only junctional sequences and lacked quality scores, the filtering could not match the filtering applied to full-length reads. Sequences were annotated with PyIR, a Python wrapper for IgBLAST v1.9, and V/J genes and CDR3 were assigned using IMGT germline references. Reads were removed for weak V/J assignments (E-value above 1e-6), missing CDR3, stop codons, out-of-frame junctions, or ambiguous translated residues. V3J clonotypes were defined as sequences sharing the same inferred V gene, J gene, and CDR3 amino acid sequence. To compute the percentage overlap between repertoires, the number of shared unique clonotypes was divided by the size of the smaller repertoire. Richness of each repertoire was evaluated using RTK rarefaction, the Chao1 estimator, and Recon v2.1 estimates of unobserved clonotypes. For all TCRbeta clonotypes obtained by the gDNA method from a handful of donors, generation probabilities were computed with OLGA. This is the immuneACCESS table as TCRdb keeps it, with only in-frame sequences that have V and J called. A part of the clones is gone; compared with another copy, unresolved V genes explain less than half, and the rest is unexplained. V and J calls and clone size are given by that table; D and trimming were obtained from the DNA. The sample table records 2 million or so clones; about 95% of these occur just once. Jointly, the top ten make up 1% to 1.3% of the sample.

Sequencing input: naive CD8+ T cells sorted from blood. The cell subset or site label corresponds to: CD45RA+CCR7+. This clonotype was sampled from a man aged 18 to 29 in good health. This chain is built from TRBV14 and TRBJ2-7, with a weak D call of TRBD1 (6 bases match). The CDR3 loop reads CASSQDRLGQTYEQYF. In nucleotide form, the sequence is TGTGCCAGCAGCCAAGATCGATTAGGACAGACCTACGAGCAGTACTTC.